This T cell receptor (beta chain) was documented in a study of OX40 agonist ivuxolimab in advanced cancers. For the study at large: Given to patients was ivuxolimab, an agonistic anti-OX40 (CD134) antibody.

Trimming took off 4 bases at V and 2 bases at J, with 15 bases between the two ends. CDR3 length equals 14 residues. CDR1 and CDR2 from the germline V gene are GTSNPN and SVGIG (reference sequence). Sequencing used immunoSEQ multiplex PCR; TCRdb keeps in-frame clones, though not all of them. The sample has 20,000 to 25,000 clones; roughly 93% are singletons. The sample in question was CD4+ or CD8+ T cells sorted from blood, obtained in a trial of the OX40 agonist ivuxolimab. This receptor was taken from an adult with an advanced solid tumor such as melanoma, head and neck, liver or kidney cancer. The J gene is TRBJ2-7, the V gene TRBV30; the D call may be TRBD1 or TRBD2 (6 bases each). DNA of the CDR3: TGTGCCTGGACCCCGCGGGACACCGCCTACGAGCAGTACTTC. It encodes CAWTPRDTAYEQYF.